This T cell receptor beta chain originates from a study of blood T cell repertoires in COVID-19. About the study: Samples came from the United States, Italy and Spain, spanning acute and convalescent COVID-19.

Per germline, CDR1 LNHNV and CDR2 YYDKDF (reference sequence). The ends lost 2 bases at V and 2 bases at J; junction bases unmatched: 12. The CDR3 contains 18 residues. This clone was seen a single time. Measured with immunoSEQ multiplex PCR; TCRdb has only the in-frame clones, and not every one. The data contain approximately 90,000 clones, approximately 80% of them seen just once; the ten biggest clones take up about half. The chain joins TRBV15 to TRBJ2-1, with 7 bases identical to TRBD2. The material sequenced was peripheral blood. This sequence originates from a human donor in a cohort sampled during active COVID-19. CDR3 DNA sequence: TGTGCCACCAGCAGACCCTATTGGGCGGGAGAAACCTACAATGAGCAGTTCTTC. This gives the protein CATSRPYWAGETYNEQFF.